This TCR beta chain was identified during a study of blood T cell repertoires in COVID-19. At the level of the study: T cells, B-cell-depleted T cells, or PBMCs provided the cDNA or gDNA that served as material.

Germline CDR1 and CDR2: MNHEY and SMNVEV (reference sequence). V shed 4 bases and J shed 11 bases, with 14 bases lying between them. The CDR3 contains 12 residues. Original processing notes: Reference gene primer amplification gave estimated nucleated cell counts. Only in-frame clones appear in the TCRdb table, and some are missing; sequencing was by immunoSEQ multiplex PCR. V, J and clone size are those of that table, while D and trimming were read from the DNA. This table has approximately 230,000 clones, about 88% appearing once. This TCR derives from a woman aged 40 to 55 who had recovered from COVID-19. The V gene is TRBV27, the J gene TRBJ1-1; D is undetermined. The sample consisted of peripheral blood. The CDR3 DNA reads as TGTGCCAGCAGTTCGGGTACCTTAGAGGCTTTCTTT. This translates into CASSSGTLEAFF.